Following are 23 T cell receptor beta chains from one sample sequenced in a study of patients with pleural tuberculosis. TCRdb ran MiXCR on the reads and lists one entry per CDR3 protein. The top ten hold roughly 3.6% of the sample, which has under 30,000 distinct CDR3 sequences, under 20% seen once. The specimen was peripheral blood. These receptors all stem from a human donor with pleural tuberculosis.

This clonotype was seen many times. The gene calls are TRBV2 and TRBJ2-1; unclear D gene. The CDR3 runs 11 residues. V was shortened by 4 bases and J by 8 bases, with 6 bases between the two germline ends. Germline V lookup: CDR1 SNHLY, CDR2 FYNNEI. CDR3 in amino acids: CASSAGDEQFF. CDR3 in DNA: TGTGCCAGCAGTGCTGGGGATGAGCAGTTCTTC.

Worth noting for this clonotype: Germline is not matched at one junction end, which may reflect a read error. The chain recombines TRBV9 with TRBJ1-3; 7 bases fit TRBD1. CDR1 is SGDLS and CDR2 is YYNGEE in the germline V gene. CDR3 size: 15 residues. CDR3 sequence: CAISLGTVSGNTIYF. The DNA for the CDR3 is TGTGCCATCAGCCTCGGGACAGTCTCTGGAAACACCATATATTTT. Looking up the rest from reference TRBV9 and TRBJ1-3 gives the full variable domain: DSGVTQTPKHLITATGQRVTLRCSPRSGDLSVYWYQQSLDQGLQFLIQYYNGEERAKGNILERFSAQQFPDLHSELNLSSLELGDSALYFCAISLGTVSGNTIYFGEGSWLTVV.

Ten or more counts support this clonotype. The CDR3 protein is CASSIGRGWSNEQFF. Written as DNA, the CDR3 is TGTGCCAGTAGTATTGGGCGAGGGTGGTCCAATGAGCAGTTCTTC. The V call is TRBV19, the J call TRBJ2-1; D might be TRBD2 (5 bases). The CDR3 sequence is 15 residues long. Per the germline V gene, CDR1 is LNHDA and CDR2 is SQIVND (reference sequence). V lost 3 bases and J lost 6, with 15 bases in between.

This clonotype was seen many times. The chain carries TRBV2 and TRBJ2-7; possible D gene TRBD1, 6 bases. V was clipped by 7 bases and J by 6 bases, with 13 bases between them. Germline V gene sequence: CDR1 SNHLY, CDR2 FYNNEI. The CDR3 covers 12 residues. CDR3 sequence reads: CASTFTGREQYF. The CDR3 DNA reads TGTGCCAGCACCTTCACAGGGCGCGAGCAGTACTTC.

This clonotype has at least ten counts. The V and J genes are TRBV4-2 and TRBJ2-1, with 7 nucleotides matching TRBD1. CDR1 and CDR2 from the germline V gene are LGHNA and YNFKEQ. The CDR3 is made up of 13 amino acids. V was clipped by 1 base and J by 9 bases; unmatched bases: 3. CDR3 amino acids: CASSQVDRVEQFF. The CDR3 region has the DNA TGTGCCAGCAGCCAAGTAGACAGGGTTGAGCAGTTCTTC.

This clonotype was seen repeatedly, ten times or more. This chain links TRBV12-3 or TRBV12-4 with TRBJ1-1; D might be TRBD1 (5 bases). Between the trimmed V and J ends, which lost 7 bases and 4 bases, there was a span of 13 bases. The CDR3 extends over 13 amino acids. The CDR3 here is CASTKTGGTEAFF. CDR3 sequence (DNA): TGTGCCAGCACTAAGACTGGGGGCACTGAAGCTTTCTTT.

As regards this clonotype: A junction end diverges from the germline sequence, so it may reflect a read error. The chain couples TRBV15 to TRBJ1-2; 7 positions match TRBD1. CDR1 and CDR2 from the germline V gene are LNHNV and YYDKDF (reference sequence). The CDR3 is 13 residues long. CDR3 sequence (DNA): TGTTCCACCAGCAGACAGGGATTCAGTGGCTACGCCTTC. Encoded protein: CSTSRQGFSGYAF.

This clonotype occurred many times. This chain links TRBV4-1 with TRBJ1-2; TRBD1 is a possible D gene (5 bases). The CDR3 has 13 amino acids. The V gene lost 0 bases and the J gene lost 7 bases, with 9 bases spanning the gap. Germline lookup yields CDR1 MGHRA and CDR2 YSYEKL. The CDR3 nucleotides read TGCGCCAGCAGCCAAGAACTTAGGGGTGGCTACACCTTC. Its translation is CASSQELRGGYTF.

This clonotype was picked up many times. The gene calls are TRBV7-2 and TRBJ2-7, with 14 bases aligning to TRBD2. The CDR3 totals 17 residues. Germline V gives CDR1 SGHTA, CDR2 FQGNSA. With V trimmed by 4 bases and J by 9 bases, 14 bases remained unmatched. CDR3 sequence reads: CASSSGTSGGKRFVQYF. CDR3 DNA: TGTGCCAGCAGCTCCGGGACTAGCGGGGGAAAAAGGTTTGTGCAGTACTTC.

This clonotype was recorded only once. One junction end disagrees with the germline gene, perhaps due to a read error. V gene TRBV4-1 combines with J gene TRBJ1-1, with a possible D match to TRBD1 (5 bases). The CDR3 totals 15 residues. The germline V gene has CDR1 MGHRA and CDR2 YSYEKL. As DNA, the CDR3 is TGCGCCAGCAGCCAAGGTGCAGGGATGAACACTGAAGCTCTCTTT. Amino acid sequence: CASSQGAGMNTEALF.

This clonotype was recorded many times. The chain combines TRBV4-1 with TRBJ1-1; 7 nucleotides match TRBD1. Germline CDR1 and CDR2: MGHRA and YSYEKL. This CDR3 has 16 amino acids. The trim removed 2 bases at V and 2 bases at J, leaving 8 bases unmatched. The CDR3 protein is CASSQLARGRNTEAFF. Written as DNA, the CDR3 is TGCGCCAGCAGCCAACTAGCGAGGGGGCGCAACACTGAAGCTTTCTTT.

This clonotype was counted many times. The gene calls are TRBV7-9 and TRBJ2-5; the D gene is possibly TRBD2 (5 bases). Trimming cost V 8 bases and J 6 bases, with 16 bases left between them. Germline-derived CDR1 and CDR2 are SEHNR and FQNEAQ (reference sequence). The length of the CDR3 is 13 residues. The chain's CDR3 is CASRSASGKTQYF. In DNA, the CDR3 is TGTGCCAGCCGGTCAGCGTCGGGGAAGACCCAGTACTTC.

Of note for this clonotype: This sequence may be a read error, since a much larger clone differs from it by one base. CDR3 residues: CASREGGSGEQFF. In DNA form, the CDR3 reads TGTGCCAGCAGGGAGGGGGGTTCGGGTGAGCAGTTCTTC. The J gene is TRBJ2-1, the V gene TRBV2, with D possibly called TRBD1 or TRBD2 (6 bases each). Trimming took 6 bases from V and 9 from J, leaving 15 bases between them. Germline lookup yields CDR1 SNHLY and CDR2 FYNNEI. The CDR3 spans 13 residues. Complete variable domain (other parts from reference TRBV2 and TRBJ2-1): EPEVTQTPSHQVTQMGQEVILRCVPISNHLYFYWYRQILGQKVEFLVSFYNNEISEKSEIFDDQFSVERPDGSNFTLKIRSTKLEDSAMYFCASREGGSGEQFFGPGTRLTVL.

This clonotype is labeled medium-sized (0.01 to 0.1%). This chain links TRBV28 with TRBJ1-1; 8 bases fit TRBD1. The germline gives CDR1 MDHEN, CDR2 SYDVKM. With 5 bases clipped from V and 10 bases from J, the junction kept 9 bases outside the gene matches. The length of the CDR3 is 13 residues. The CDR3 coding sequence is TGTGCCAGCAGTCCCTCAGGGGGCCTAGGAGCTTTCTTT. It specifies CASSPSGGLGAFF.

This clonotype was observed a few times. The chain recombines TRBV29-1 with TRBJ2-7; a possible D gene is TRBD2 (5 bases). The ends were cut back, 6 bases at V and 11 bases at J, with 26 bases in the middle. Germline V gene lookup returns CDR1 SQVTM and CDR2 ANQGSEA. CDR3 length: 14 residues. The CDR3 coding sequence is TGCAGCGTCTCTAATTACGAGCGGCCGGCCGCGGAGTACTTC. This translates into CSVSNYERPAAEYF.

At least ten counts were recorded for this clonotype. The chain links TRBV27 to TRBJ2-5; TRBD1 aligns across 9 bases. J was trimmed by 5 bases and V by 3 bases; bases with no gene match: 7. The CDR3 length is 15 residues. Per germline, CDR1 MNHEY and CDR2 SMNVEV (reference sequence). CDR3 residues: CASSFRTGVRETQYF. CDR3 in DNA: TGTGCCAGCAGTTTTAGGACAGGGGTAAGGGAGACCCAGTACTTC.

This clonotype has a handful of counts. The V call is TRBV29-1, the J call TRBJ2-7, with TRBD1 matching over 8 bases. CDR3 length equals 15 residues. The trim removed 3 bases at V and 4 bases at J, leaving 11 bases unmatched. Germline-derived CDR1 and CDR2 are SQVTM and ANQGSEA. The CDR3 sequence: CSVDGTGTGIYEQYF. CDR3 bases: TGCAGCGTTGATGGGACCGGGACAGGAATATACGAGCAGTACTTC.

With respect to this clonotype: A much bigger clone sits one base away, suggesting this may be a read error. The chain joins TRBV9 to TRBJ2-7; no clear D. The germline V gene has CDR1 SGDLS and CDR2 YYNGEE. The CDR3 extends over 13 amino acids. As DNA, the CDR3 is TGTGCCAGCAGCCCCTCGGGCTCCTACGAGCGGTACTTC. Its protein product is CASSPSGSYERYF.

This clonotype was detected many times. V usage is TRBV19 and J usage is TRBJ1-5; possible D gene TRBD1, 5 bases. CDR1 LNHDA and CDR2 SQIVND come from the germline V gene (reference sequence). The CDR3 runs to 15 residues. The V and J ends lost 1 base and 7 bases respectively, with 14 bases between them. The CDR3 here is CASSIVAGGGQPQHF. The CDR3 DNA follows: TGTGCCAGTAGTATAGTGGCCGGGGGAGGCCAGCCCCAGCATTTT.

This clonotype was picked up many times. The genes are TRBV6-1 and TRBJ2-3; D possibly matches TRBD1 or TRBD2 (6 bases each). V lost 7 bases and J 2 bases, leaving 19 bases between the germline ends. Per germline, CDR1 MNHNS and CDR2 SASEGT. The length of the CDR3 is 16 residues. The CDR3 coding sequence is TGTGCCAGCATACTCCGTACAGGGAGGAACACAGATACGCAGTATTTT. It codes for CASILRTGRNTDTQYF.

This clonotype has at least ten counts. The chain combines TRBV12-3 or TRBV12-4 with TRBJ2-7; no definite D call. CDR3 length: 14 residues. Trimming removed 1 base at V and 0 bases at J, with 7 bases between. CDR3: CASSLDYPSYEQYF. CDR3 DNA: TGTGCCAGCAGTTTAGACTACCCCTCCTACGAGCAGTACTTC.

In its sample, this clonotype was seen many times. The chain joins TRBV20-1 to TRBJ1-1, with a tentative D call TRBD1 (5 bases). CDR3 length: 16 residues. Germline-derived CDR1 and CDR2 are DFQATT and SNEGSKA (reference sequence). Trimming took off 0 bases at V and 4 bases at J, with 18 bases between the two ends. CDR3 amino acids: CSARDREAVRSTEAFF. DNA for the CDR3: TGCAGTGCTAGAGACAGGGAGGCGGTGAGGAGCACTGAAGCTTTCTTT.

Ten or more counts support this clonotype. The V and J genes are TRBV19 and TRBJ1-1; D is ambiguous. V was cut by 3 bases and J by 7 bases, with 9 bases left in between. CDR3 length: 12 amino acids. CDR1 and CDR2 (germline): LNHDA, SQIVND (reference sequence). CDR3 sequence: CASSIFGDEAFF. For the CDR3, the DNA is TGTGCCAGTAGTATTTTCGGGGATGAAGCTTTCTTT.